The 10 T cell receptor beta chains below all came from one sample that was sequenced in a study of T-cell reconstitution after alpha-beta-depleted transplantation in children. Unique molecular identifiers were incorporated into the prepared TCRbeta library. TCRdb re-called the PCR reads with MiXCR, one entry per CDR3 protein. The table records fewer than 550,000 distinct CDR3 sequences, roughly a tenth of them present only once. The sequenced sample was PBMCs, obtained before TCRalphabeta/CD19-depleted stem cell transplant. The receptor source for this set is a child younger than 10 with inherited bone marrow failure, due to receive a stem cell transplant.

The table lists this clonotype with a few counts. CDR3 protein: CASSQDPPAGFGSEQFF. In nucleotides, the CDR3 is TGCGCCAGCAGCCAAGATCCACCAGCGGGATTCGGTAGTGAGCAGTTCTTC. The chain is built from TRBV4-3 and TRBJ2-1, with TRBD2 matching over 7 bases. This CDR3 has 17 residues. With V trimmed by 0 bases and J by 9 bases, 14 bases remained unmatched. Per the germline V gene, CDR1 is LGHNA and CDR2 is YSLEER.

This clonotype appeared many times. The rearrangement joins TRBV27 to TRBJ2-2; 7 positions match TRBD2. V shed 10 bases, J shed 0 bases, and the junction held 14 bases outside the gene matches. Germline V CDR1 and CDR2: MNHEY, SMNVEV (reference sequence). This CDR3 is 17 amino acids long. Written as DNA, the CDR3 is TGTGCCACCCCTATTAATAGCGGGCGAACGAACACCGGGGAGCTGTTTTTT. Protein: CATPINSGRTNTGELFF.

J is TRBJ2-7 and V is TRBV5-4; TRBD2 aligns across 10 bases. The CDR3 has 15 amino acids. V dropped 4 bases and J dropped 3; count of bases not matched to a gene: 7. Germline values: CDR1 SGHNT, CDR2 YYREEE (reference sequence). DNA of the CDR3: TGTGCCAGCAGCCCCGACCTAGCGGGAGTCTACGAGCAGTACTTC. Translated: CASSPDLAGVYEQYF.

The chain carries TRBV19 and TRBJ2-1, with 8 positions matching TRBD2. The CDR3 has 17 residues. Germline V CDR1 and CDR2: LNHDA, SQIVND (reference sequence). V was clipped by 5 bases and J by 6 bases; unmatched bases: 15. CDR3 DNA sequence: TGTGCCAGTAGTGTATTGTTTGGCGGGAGGCCGGGCAATGAGCAGTTCTTC. Its translation: CASSVLFGGRPGNEQFF.

This clonotype showed up many times. The chain employs TRBV27 and TRBJ2-7; the match to TRBD2 covers 11 bases. CDR1 MNHEY and CDR2 SMNVEV come from the germline V gene (reference sequence). Trimming at V came to 5 bases and at J to 5 bases, leaving 8 bases not matched to a gene. The length of the CDR3 is 15 residues. This CDR3 is CASSPQLAGANEQYF. The CDR3 DNA reads as TGTGCCAGCAGTCCTCAACTAGCGGGAGCCAACGAGCAGTACTTC.

There are many counts of this clonotype. The rearrangement joins TRBV19 to TRBJ2-1; no definite D call. CDR3 length: 16 amino acids. CDR1 is LNHDA and CDR2 is SQIVND in the germline V gene (reference sequence). Trimming removed 3 bases from V and 0 bases from J, with 12 bases in between. CDR3 coding DNA: TGTGCCAGTAGTATTGCCGGCCCCAGCTCCTACAATGAGCAGTTCTTC. This translates into CASSIAGPSSYNEQFF.

V gene TRBV28 combines with J gene TRBJ2-7; D perhaps matches TRBD2 (6 bases). Germline V CDR1 and CDR2: MDHEN, SYDVKM. V gave up 8 bases and J gave up 2 bases, with 13 bases separating them. There are 13 residues in the CDR3. The CDR3 here is CASCSSVTYEQYF. The CDR3 region has the DNA TGTGCCAGCTGCTCTAGCGTCACCTACGAGCAGTACTTC.

This clonotype was detected many times. The rearrangement links TRBV2 to TRBJ2-7; the D gene is possibly TRBD1 (5 bases). Germline CDR1 and CDR2: SNHLY and FYNNEI. With 3 bases removed from V and 4 bases from J, the gap between germline ends came to 13 bases. This CDR3 comprises 14 residues. The CDR3 reads CASSDQGYGYEQYF. The CDR3 region has the DNA TGTGCCAGCAGTGATCAGGGCTACGGATACGAGCAGTACTTC.

For this clonotype: This may arise from a read error, as a much more abundant clone is one base away. J is TRBJ1-1 and V is TRBV12-3 or TRBV12-4, with D perhaps matching TRBD1 (5 bases). This CDR3 is 14 amino acids long. The CDR3 nucleotides read TGTGCCAGCATTTTAGTTGTTGGGGGCACTGAAGCTTTCTTT. It codes for CASILVVGGTEAFF.

The chain recombines TRBV6-5 with TRBJ1-6; no reliable D call. The CDR3 sequence is 15 residues long. The V gene's germline CDR1 is MNHEY and CDR2 SVGAGI. V was trimmed by 0 bases and J by 8 bases, leaving 11 bases between them. CDR3 protein: CASSYSAVFDSPLHF. The DNA for the CDR3 is TGTGCCAGCAGTTACTCTGCAGTCTTTGATTCACCCCTCCACTTT.